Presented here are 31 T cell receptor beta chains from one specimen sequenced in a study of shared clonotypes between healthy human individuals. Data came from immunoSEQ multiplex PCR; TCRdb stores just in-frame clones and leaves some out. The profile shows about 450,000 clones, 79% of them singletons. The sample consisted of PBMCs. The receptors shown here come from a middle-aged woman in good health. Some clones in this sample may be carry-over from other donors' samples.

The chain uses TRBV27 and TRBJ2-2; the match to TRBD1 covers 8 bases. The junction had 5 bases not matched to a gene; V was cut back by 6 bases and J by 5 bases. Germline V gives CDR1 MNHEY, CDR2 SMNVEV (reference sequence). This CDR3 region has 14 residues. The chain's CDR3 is CASRPRGLTGELFF. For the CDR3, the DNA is TGTGCCAGCAGGCCCAGGGGGCTAACCGGGGAGCTGTTTTTT.

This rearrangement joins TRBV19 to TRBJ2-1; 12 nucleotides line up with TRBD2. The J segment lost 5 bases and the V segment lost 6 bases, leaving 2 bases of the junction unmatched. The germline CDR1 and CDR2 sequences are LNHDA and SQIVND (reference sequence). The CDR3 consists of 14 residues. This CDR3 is CASRRLAGDNEQFF. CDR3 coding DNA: TGTGCCAGTAGGCGACTAGCGGGAGACAATGAGCAGTTCTTC.

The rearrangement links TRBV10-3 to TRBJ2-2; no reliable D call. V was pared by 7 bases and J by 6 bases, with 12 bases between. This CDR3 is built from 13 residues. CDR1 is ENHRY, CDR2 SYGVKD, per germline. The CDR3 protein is CAITRHGSGELFF. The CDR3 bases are TGTGCCATCACCCGGCACGGGTCCGGGGAGCTGTTTTTT.

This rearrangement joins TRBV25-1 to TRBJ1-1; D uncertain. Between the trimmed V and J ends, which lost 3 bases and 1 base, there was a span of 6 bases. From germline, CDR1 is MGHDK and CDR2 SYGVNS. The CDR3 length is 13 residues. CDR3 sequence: CASSERQNTEAFF. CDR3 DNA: TGTGCCAGCAGTGAGCGGCAGAACACTGAAGCTTTCTTT.

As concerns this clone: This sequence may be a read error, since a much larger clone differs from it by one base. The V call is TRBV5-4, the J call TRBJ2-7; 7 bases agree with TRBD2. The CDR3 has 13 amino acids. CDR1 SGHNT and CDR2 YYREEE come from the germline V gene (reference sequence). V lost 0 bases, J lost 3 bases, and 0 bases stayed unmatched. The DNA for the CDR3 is TGTGCCAGCAGCTTGGGGGGGGGCTACGAGCAGTACTTC. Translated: CASSLGGGYEQYF.

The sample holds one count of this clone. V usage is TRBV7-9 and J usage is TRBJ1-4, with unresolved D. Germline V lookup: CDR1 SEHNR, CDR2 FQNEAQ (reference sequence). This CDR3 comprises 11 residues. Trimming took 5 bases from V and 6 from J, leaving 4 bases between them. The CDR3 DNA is TGTGCCAGCAGCCATTATGAAAAACTGTTTTTT. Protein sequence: CASSHYEKLFF.

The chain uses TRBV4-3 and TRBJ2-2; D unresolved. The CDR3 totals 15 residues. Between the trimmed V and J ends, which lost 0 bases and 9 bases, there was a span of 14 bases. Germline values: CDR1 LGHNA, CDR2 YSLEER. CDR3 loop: CASSQDSSRNRELFF. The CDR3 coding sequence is TGCGCCAGCAGCCAAGATTCGTCCAGGAACCGGGAGCTGTTTTTT.

CDR3 DNA: TGTGCCAGCAGCCCCGGACAGGGAAGCTCTGGGGCCAACGTCCTGACTTTC. Protein: CASSPGQGSSGANVLTF. The V call is TRBV9, the J call TRBJ2-6, with TRBD1 matching 8 bases. CDR1 is SGDLS and CDR2 is YYNGEE in the germline V gene. Trimming removed 4 bases from V and 0 bases from J; junction bases left unmatched: 6. The CDR3 totals 17 residues.

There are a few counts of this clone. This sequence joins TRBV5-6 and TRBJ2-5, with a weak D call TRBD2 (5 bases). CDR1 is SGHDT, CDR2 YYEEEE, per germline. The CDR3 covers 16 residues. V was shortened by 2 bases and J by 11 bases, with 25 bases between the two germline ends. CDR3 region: CASSFPGSGKVGEQYF. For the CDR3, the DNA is TGTGCCAGCAGCTTCCCGGGTTCGGGGAAGGTGGGAGAGCAGTACTTC. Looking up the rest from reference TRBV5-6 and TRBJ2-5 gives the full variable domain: DAGVTQSPTHLIKTRGQQVTLRCSPKSGHDTVSWYQQALGQGPQFIFQYYEEEERQRGNFPDRFSGHQFPNYSSELNVNALLLGDSALYLCASSFPGSGKVGEQYFGPGTRLLVL.

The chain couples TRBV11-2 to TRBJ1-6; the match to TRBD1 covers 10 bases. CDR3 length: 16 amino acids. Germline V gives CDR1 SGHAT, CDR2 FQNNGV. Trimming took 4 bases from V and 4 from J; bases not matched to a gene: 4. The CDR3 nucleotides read TGTGCCAGCAGCTGGTCGGACAGGGGGTATAATTCACCCCTCCACTTT. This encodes CASSWSDRGYNSPLHF. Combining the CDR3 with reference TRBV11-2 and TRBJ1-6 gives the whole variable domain EAGVAQSPRYKIIEKRQSVAFWCNPISGHATLYWYQQILGQGPKLLIQFQNNGVVDDSQLPKDRFSAERLKGVDSTLKIQPAKLEDSAVYLCASSWSDRGYNSPLHFGNGTRLTVT.

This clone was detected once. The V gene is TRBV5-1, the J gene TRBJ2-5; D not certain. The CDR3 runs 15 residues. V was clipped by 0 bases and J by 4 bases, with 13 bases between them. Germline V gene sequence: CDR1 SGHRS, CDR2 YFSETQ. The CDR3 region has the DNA TGCGCCAGCAGCTTGGTAGGGAATTCGGGAGAGACCCAGTACTTC. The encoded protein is CASSLVGNSGETQYF.

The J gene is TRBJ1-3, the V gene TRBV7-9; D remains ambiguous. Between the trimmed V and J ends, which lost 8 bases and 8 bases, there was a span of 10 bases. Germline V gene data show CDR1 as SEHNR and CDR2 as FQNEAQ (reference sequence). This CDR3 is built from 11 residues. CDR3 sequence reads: CASSGGDTIYF. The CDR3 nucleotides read TGTGCCAGCTCCGGAGGCGACACCATATATTTT.

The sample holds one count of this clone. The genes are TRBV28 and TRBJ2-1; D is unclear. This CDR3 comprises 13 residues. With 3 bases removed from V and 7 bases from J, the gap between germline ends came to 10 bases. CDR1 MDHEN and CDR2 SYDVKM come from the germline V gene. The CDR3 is CASSLVDPNEQFF. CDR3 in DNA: TGTGCCAGCAGTTTGGTGGATCCTAATGAGCAGTTCTTC. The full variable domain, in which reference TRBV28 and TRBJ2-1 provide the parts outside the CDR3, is DVKVTQSSRYLVKRTGEKVFLECVQDMDHENMFWYRQDPGLGLRLIYFSYDVKMKEKGDIPEGYSVSREKKERFSLILESASTNQTSMYLCASSLVDPNEQFFGPGTRLTVL.

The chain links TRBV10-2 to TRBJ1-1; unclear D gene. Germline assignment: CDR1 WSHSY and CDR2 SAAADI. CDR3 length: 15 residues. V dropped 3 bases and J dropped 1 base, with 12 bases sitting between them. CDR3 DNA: TGCGCCAGCAGTGACAAACGGGGAGGGAACACTGAAGCTTTCTTT. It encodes CASSDKRGGNTEAFF.

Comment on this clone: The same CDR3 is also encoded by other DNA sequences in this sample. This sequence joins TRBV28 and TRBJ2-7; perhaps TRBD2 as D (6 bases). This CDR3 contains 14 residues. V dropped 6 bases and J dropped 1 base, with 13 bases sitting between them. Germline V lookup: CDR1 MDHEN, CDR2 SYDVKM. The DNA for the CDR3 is TGTGCCAGCAGCCTAAGGGGACTTTCCTACGAGCAGTACTTC. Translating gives CASSLRGLSYEQYF.

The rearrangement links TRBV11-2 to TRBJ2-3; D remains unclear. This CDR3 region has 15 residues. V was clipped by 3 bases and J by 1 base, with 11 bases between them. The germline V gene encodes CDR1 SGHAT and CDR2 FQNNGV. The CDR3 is CASSLGASRTDTQYF. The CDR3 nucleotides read TGTGCCAGCAGCTTGGGTGCCTCCCGCACAGATACGCAGTATTTT. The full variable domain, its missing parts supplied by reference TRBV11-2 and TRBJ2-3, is EAGVAQSPRYKIIEKRQSVAFWCNPISGHATLYWYQQILGQGPKLLIQFQNNGVVDDSQLPKDRFSAERLKGVDSTLKIQPAKLEDSAVYLCASSLGASRTDTQYFGPGTRLTVL.

The CDR3 region has the DNA TGTGCCAGCAGTGAACAGGGGCCCAGCTCCTACGAGCAGTACTTC. Its translation is CASSEQGPSSYEQYF. This rearrangement joins TRBV2 to TRBJ2-7, with D perhaps TRBD1 (6 bases). This CDR3 region has 15 residues. The germline gives CDR1 SNHLY, CDR2 FYNNEI. Between the trimmed V and J ends, which lost 2 bases and 0 bases, there was a span of 11 bases.

CDR3 nucleotides: TGTGCCAGCAGCTTAGCTCATGGGACAGCGCCGGTCTATGGCTACACCTTC. It codes for CASSLAHGTAPVYGYTF. The V gene is TRBV7-6, the J gene TRBJ1-2, with TRBD1 identical over 7 bases. The length of the CDR3 is 17 residues. V dropped 0 bases and J dropped 4; count of bases not matched to a gene: 11. Germline loops: CDR1 SGHVS, CDR2 FNYEAQ.

CDR3 coding DNA: TGTGCCAGCAGCTTAATTTTAGCGGGAGGAGCAGATACGCAGTATTTT. It encodes CASSLILAGGADTQYF. The genes are TRBV7-2 and TRBJ2-3; 10 bases are shared with TRBD2. Per germline, CDR1 SGHTA and CDR2 FQGNSA. The V gene end was trimmed by 2 bases and the J gene end by 4 bases; junction bases not matched to a gene: 6. CDR3 length: 16 residues.

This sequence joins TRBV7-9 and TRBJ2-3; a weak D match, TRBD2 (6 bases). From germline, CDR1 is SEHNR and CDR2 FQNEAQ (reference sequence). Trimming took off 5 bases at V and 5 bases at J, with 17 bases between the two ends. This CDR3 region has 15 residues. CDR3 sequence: CASSPARDFRDTQYF. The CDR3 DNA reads TGTGCCAGCAGCCCGGCCCGGGACTTCAGAGATACGCAGTATTTT.

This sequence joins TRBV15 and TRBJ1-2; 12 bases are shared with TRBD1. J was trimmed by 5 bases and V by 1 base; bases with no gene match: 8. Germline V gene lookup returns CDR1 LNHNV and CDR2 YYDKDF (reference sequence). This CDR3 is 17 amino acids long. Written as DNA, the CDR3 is TGTGCCACCAGCAGAGCGGGGGGACAGGGGGCGTCATATGGCTACACCTTC. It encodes CATSRAGGQGASYGYTF. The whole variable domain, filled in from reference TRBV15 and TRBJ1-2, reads DAMVIQNPRYQVTQFGKPVTLSCSQTLNHNVMYWYQQKSSQAPKLLFHYYDKDFNNEADTPDNFQSRRPNTSFCFLDIRSPGLGDTAMYLCATSRAGGQGASYGYTFGSGTRLTVV.

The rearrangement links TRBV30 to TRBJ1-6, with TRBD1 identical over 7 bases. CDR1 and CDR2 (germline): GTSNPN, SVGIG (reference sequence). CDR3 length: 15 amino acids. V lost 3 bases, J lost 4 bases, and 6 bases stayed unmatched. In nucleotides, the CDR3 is TGTGCCTGGAGGGCCGGGACAGTTTATAATTCACCCCTCCACTTT. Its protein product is CAWRAGTVYNSPLHF.

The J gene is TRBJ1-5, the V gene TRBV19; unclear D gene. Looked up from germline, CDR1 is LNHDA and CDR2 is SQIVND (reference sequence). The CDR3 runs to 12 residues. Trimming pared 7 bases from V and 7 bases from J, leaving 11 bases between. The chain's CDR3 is CASTWLGQPQHF. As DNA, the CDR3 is TGTGCCAGTACCTGGTTGGGACAGCCCCAGCATTTT.

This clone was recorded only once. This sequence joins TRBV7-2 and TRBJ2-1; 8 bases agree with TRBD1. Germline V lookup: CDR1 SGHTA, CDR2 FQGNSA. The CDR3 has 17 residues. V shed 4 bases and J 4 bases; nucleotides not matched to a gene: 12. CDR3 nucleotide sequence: TGTGCCAGCAGCTACTCGGCCCTAACAGGGGGATACAATGAGCAGTTCTTC. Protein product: CASSYSALTGGYNEQFF.

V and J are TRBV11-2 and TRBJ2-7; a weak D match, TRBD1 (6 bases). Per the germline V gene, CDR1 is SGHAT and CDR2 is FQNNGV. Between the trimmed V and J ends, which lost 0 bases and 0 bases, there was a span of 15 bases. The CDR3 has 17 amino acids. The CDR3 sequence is CASSLDQTGPFSYEQYF. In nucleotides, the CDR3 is TGTGCCAGCAGCTTAGACCAGACAGGACCCTTCTCCTACGAGCAGTACTTC.

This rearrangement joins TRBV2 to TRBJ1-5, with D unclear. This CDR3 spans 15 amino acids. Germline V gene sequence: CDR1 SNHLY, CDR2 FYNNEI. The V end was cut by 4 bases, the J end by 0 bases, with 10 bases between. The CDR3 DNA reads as TGTGCCAGCAGTGTGGAAGGGCTTAGCAATCAGCCCCAGCATTTT. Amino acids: CASSVEGLSNQPQHF.

The CDR3 region is CASRGVNPYGYTF. The DNA of the CDR3 is TGTGCCAGCAGAGGCGTCAACCCCTATGGCTACACCTTC. V usage is TRBV2 and J usage is TRBJ1-2, with D uncertain. Germline-derived CDR1 and CDR2 are SNHLY and FYNNEI. There are 13 residues in the CDR3. V was trimmed by 6 bases and J by 4 bases, leaving 12 bases between them.

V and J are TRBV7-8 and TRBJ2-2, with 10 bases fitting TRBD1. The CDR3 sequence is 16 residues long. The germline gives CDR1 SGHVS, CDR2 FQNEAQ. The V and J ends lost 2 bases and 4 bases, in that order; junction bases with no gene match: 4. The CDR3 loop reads CASSLNRDRGTGELFF. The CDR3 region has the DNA TGTGCCAGCAGCTTAAACCGGGACAGGGGCACCGGGGAGCTGTTTTTT.

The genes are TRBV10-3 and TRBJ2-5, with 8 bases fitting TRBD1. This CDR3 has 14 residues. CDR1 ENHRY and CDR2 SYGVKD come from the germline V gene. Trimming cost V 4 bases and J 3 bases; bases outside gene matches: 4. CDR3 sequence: CAISGSTGEETQYF. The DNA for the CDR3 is TGTGCCATCAGTGGTTCGACAGGGGAAGAGACCCAGTACTTC.

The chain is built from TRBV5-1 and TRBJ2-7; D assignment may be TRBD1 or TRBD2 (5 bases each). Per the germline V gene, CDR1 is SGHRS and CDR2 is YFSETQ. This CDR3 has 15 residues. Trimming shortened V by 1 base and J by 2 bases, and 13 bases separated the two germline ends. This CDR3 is CASSLFGGSTYEQYF. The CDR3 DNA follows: TGCGCCAGCAGCTTGTTTGGGGGATCAACCTACGAGCAGTACTTC.

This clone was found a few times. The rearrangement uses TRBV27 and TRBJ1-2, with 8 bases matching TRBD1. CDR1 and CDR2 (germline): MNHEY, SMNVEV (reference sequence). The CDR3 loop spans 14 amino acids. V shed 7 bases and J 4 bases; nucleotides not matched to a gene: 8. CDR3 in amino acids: CASNSGQGTYGYTF. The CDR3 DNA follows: TGTGCCAGCAACTCTGGACAGGGAACCTATGGCTACACCTTC.